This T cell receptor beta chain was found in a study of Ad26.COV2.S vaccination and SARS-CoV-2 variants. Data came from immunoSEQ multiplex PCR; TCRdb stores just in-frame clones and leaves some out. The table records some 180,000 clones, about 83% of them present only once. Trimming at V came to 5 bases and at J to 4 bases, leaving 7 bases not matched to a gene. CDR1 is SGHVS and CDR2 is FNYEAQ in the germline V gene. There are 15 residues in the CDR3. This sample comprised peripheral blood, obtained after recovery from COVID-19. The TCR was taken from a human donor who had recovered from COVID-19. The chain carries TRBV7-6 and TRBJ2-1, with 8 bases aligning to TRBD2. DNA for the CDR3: TGTGCCAGCAGCATGCTAGCGGGTCGATACAATGAGCAGTTCTTC. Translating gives CASSMLAGRYNEQFF.